This T cell receptor beta chain was captured in a study of glioma-infiltrating T cells. Regarding the study as a whole: Tissue and blood shared very few CDR3 sequences.

Using RNA template, CDR3s of TCR alpha and beta were amplified with iRepertoire arm-PCR. TCRdb re-analysed the multiplex PCR reads in MiXCR, keeping a single row per CDR3 protein. The sample lists 150,000 or so distinct CDR3 sequences; approximately 39% were seen once. Note on this clonotype: Antigen specificity is unknown.

The CDR3 extends over 12 amino acids. V shed 10 bases and J 3 bases; nucleotides not matched to a gene: 6. Germline V gene data show CDR1 as MNHEY and CDR2 as SMNVEV (reference sequence). The source is a human donor with low-grade glioma or glioblastoma, undergoing nonglioma brain surgery, or in good health (not recorded which). The sequencing input was glioma tissue, nonneoplastic brain tissue, or PBMCs (not recorded which). J is TRBJ2-7 and V is TRBV27, with TRBD1 matching over 7 bases. The CDR3 region has the DNA TGTGCCAACAGGGGCGGGTTCTACGAGCAGTACTTC. The encoded protein is CANRGGFYEQYF.